This TCR beta chain was obtained from a study of a mutant IDH1 vaccine in newly diagnosed glioma. Across the whole study: The study started vaccination 4-6 weeks after radiotherapy alone, or with temozolomide cycles. The therapy given earlier, which was standard therapy, consisted of radiotherapy, temozolomide, or both, and most of the patients received both. Study-level results: Patients showed vaccine-induced immune responses at a rate of roughly 93%.

CDR1 is LGHNA and CDR2 is YSLEER in the germline V gene. V lost 0 bases to trimming and J lost 2 bases, with 14 bases between them. CDR3 length: 16 residues. In the case of this clone: Antigen specificity is unknown.

Stated time point: week 23, last vaccination. A 20-mer mutant IDH1 peptide at 300 ug was injected subcutaneously with topical imiquimod. New astrocytomas of WHO grade 3 or 4 that were IDH1-mutant and ATRX-lost were found in the donors. Profiled with immunoSEQ multiplex PCR; TCRdb holds only in-frame clones, not every one. The table has 50,000 to 70,000 clones, about 87% seen once. The clonotype originates from a man between 18 and 35 years old with glioma. Sequenced here: PBMCs, sampled from a glioma patient whose treatment included an IDH1 peptide vaccine. The chain uses TRBV4-3 and TRBJ2-7; tentatively, D is TRBD1 (5 bases). This CDR3 is CASSQDGQGSTYEQYF. CDR3 bases: TGCGCCAGCAGCCAAGACGGGCAGGGCTCGACCTACGAGCAGTACTTC.